This T cell receptor beta chain was recorded in a study of technical replicates of blood from a few donors. The CDR3 spans 12 residues. Per the germline V gene, CDR1 is MNHNY and CDR2 is SVGAGI (reference sequence). V lost 7 bases to trimming and J lost 6 bases; unmatched junction nucleotides: 2. The table came from immunoSEQ multiplex PCR; TCRdb's copy has only in-frame clones and leaves some out. The sample yields around 79,000 clones, around 92% seen once. The sample taken for sequencing was T cells isolated from PBMCs. J is TRBJ1-5 and V is TRBV6-6; 8 bases fit TRBD1. This receptor was taken from a human donor in good health. Some clones in this sample may be carry-over from other donors' samples. CDR3 residues: CASTQGGQPQHF. The CDR3 nucleotides read TGTGCCAGCACACAGGGGGGTCAGCCCCAGCATTTT.